The 2 T cell receptor beta chains in this list originate from one sample, sequenced in a study of regulatory T cells in long-lasting Graves disease. Time point meaning: newly diagnosed GD, antithyroid drugs for less than 3 months. Researchers made the TCR library from RNA that was extracted from PBMCs. For TCR beta, libraries came from iRepertoire HTBI primers and Arm-PCR of CDR3 regions. MiXCR, applied by TCRdb to the multiplex PCR reads, yields one record per CDR3 protein. The sample comprises about 220,000 distinct CDR3 sequences, approximately 18% of which are singletons, and 10% to 15% rests with the top ten. The same specimen was also included in a second study, on T cells in Graves' hyperthyroidism and ophthalmopathy.

Source: peripheral blood mononuclear cells (PBMCs), taken at new diagnosis, from a patient treated with antithyroid drugs. The receptors stem from a woman aged 30 to 39 with Graves disease.

This clonotype has ten or more counts. The junction and the germline gene differ at one end; a read error may be behind it. The chain is built from TRBV6-9 and TRBJ1-5; D is unclear. Germline V lookup: CDR1 MNHGY, CDR2 SVAAGI. The CDR3 contains 16 residues. The CDR3 coding sequence is TGTGCCAGCAGTTATTCGTTTGGCGTTAGCGATCAGCCCCAGCATTTT. Amino acid sequence: CASSYSFGVSDQPQHF.

This clonotype showed up many times. This may be a read error, as it is one base from a much larger clone. This chain uses TRBV11-2 with TRBJ2-1, with 7 bases identical to TRBD2. CDR1 is SGHAT and CDR2 is FQNNGV in the germline V gene. The CDR3 consists of 13 residues. CDR3 sequence: CASRTGEGNGQFF. The CDR3 DNA is TGTGCCAGCAGGACGGGGGAGGGGAATGGGCAGTTCTTC.